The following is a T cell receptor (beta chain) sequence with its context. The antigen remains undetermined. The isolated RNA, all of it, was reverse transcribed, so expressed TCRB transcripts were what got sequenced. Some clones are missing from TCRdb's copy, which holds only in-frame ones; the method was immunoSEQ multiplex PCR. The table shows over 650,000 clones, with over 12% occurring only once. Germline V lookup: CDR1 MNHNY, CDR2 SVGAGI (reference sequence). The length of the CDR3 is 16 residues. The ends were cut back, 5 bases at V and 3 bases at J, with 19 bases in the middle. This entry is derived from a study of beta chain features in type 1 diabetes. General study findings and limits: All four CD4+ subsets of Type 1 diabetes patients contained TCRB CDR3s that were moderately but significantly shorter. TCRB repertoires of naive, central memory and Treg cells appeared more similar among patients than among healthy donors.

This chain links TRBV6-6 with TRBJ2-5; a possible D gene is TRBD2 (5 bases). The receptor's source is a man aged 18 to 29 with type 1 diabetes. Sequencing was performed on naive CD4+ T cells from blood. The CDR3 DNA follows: TGTGCCAGCAGTCAGGACTGGTCAAAATCAAAAGAGACCCAGTACTTC. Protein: CASSQDWSKSKETQYF.